These 8 T cell receptor beta chains were all obtained from the same sample, sequenced in a study of early T cells in non-severe SARS-CoV-2 infection. TCRdb reanalysed the 5' RACE reads using MiXCR and keeps one entry per CDR3 protein. The table has 65,000 to 95,000 distinct CDR3 sequences, over 8.5% seen once. The sequenced material came from whole blood. The receptors were sampled from an adult who was a healthcare worker with PCR-confirmed SARS-CoV-2 infection or an uninfected control (not recorded which).

This clonotype was detected only a few times. CDR3 region: CAPTSGSLNEQFF. Here the CDR3 DNA reads TGTGCCCCGACTAGCGGGAGTCTCAATGAGCAGTTCTTC. The J gene is TRBJ2-1, the V gene TRBV7-2; 12 bases line up with TRBD2. The CDR3 is 13 amino acids. Trimming at V came to 11 bases and at J to 6 bases, leaving 5 bases not matched to a gene. The germline gives CDR1 SGHTA, CDR2 FQGNSA.

The chain combines TRBV11-2 with TRBJ2-2, with TRBD1 as a possible D gene (6 bases). Per germline, CDR1 SGHAT and CDR2 FQNNGV. The CDR3 runs 16 residues. V was cut by 5 bases and J by 5 bases, with 18 bases left in between. DNA for the CDR3: TGTGCCAGCAGCCCCATAGGGGGTTCCGATACCGGGGAGCTGTTTTTT. Amino acid sequence: CASSPIGGSDTGELFF.

This clonotype was seen at least ten times. The chain has TRBV28 and TRBJ2-7; the D is unclear. V was clipped by 2 bases and J by 7 bases, with 15 bases between them. Germline values: CDR1 MDHEN, CDR2 SYDVKM. This CDR3 is built from 14 residues. The CDR3 loop is CASSLENPGWEQYF. In DNA form, the CDR3 reads TGTGCCAGCAGTTTAGAAAATCCCGGGTGGGAGCAGTACTTC.

This chain links TRBV28 with TRBJ1-5, with unresolved D. Germline V gene sequence: CDR1 MDHEN, CDR2 SYDVKM. The V end lost 10 bases, the J end lost 11 bases, and 12 bases lay between the germline ends. The CDR3 is 10 residues long. CDR3 DNA: TGTGCCACTCAGTCTACGGCCCAGCATTTT. Encoded protein: CATQSTAQHF.

This clonotype was seen repeatedly, ten times or more. The chain has TRBV14 and TRBJ1-6; unclear D gene. There are 13 residues in the CDR3. Trimming cost V 4 bases and J 11 bases, with 12 bases left between them. Germline assignment: CDR1 SGHDN and CDR2 FVKESK. This chain's CDR3 is CASSRFPQAPLHF. CDR3 DNA sequence: TGTGCCAGCAGCCGTTTCCCCCAGGCACCCCTCCACTTT.

This clonotype has a count of ten or more. The chain combines TRBV20-1 with TRBJ2-1, with 14 positions matching TRBD2. This CDR3 is 14 amino acids long. V shed 7 bases, J shed 9 bases, and the junction held 8 bases outside the gene matches. CDR1 is DFQATT and CDR2 is SNEGSKA in the germline V gene (reference sequence). The chain's CDR3 is CSVRTSGRTGEQFF. The CDR3 DNA is TGCAGTGTTCGGACTAGCGGGAGGACCGGTGAGCAGTTCTTC.

A few counts support this clonotype. The chain is built from TRBV10-3 and TRBJ2-7; D is possibly TRBD1 (5 bases). V lost 10 bases, J lost 6 bases, and 19 bases lay in between. The germline V gene encodes CDR1 ENHRY and CDR2 SYGVKD. The CDR3 sequence is 13 residues long. CDR3 sequence reads: CATATGRETEQYF. CDR3 nucleotide sequence: TGTGCCACCGCGACGGGCAGGGAAACCGAGCAGTACTTC.

This clonotype was recorded many times. The J gene is TRBJ2-5, the V gene TRBV3-1; D is undetermined. The CDR3 loop spans 14 amino acids. V lost 0 bases, J lost 4 bases, and 9 bases lay in between. In germline, CDR1 is LGHDT, CDR2 YNNKEL (reference sequence). The CDR3: CASSQDAVRETQYF. DNA of the CDR3: TGTGCCAGCAGCCAAGATGCAGTTCGAGAGACCCAGTACTTC.